This passage covers 32 T cell receptor beta chains from one sample sequenced in a study of blood T cell repertoires in COVID-19. Sequencing was performed with immunoSEQ multiplex PCR; in TCRdb, only in-frame clones are kept and a portion is missing. The sample carries some 170,000 clones, roughly 84% recorded once. The material sequenced was PBMCs or T cells enriched from blood (not recorded which). The source of these receptors is a human donor with acute COVID-19. The donor label of this sample is uncertain.

Only a few counts were recorded for this clone. V usage is TRBV6-2 or TRBV6-3 and J usage is TRBJ2-5; a weak D match, TRBD1 (6 bases). The CDR3 covers 15 residues. Germline V gene lookup returns CDR1 MNHEY and CDR2 SVGEGT. V lost 5 bases to trimming and J lost 7 bases, with 20 bases between them. CDR3 nucleotides: TGTGCCAGCAGTCCCCACCTTAAACTAGGGGGGACCCAGTACTTC. This translates into CASSPHLKLGGTQYF.

The chain links TRBV10-3 to TRBJ1-1, with no clear D. V was pared by 4 bases and J by 1 base, with 7 bases between. This CDR3 spans 13 amino acids. Looked up from germline, CDR1 is ENHRY and CDR2 is SYGVKD. The CDR3 loop is CAISVTRNTEAFF. The DNA of the CDR3 is TGTGCCATCAGTGTAACACGGAACACTGAAGCTTTCTTT.

The rearrangement joins TRBV4-1 to TRBJ1-2, with 9 bases aligning to TRBD1. Germline V lookup: CDR1 MGHRA, CDR2 YSYEKL. J lost 7 bases, V lost 4 bases, and 10 bases had no gene match. The CDR3 runs 15 residues. The CDR3 loop reads CASSLRTGEITGYTF. The CDR3 bases are TGCGCCAGCAGCCTACGGACAGGGGAAATAACTGGCTACACCTTC.

The chain has TRBV5-1 and TRBJ1-1, with a tentative D call TRBD1 (6 bases). The CDR3 has 13 amino acids. V lost 8 bases to trimming and J lost 0 bases, with 11 bases between them. Germline CDR1 and CDR2: SGHRS and YFSETQ. The CDR3 sequence: CASVGQLNTEAFF. CDR3 coding DNA: TGCGCCAGTGTAGGACAGCTGAACACTGAAGCTTTCTTT.

V and J are TRBV7-2 and TRBJ2-5, with a possible D match to TRBD2 (7 bases). V lost 0 bases to trimming and J lost 4 bases, with 15 bases between them. This CDR3 has 16 amino acids. The V gene's germline CDR1 is SGHTA and CDR2 FQGNSA. In DNA form, the CDR3 reads TGTGCCAGCAGCTTAGCGCGGGCGGGGGCAGGAGAGACCCAGTACTTC. Translating gives CASSLARAGAGETQYF. Together with reference TRBV7-2 and TRBJ2-5, the CDR3 gives the full variable domain: GAGVSQSPSNKVTEKGKDVELRCDPISGHTALYWYRQSLGQGLEFLIYFQGNSAPDKSGLPSDRFSAERTGGSVSTLTIQRTQQEDSAVYLCASSLARAGAGETQYFGPGTRLLVL.

The chain couples TRBV6-6 to TRBJ2-3; 12 nucleotides agree with TRBD2. The CDR3 has 15 residues. The junction had 4 bases not matched to a gene; V was cut back by 5 bases and J by 4 bases. CDR1 is MNHNY, CDR2 SVGAGI, per germline (reference sequence). The CDR3 here is CASSPLAGGPDTQYF. CDR3 in DNA: TGTGCCAGCAGTCCTCTAGCGGGGGGGCCAGATACGCAGTATTTT.

This clone was seen more than once but under ten times. The chain uses TRBV19 and TRBJ1-1; D is ambiguous. V lost 6 bases to trimming and J lost 7 bases, with 15 bases between them. The V gene's germline CDR1 is LNHDA and CDR2 SQIVND (reference sequence). CDR3 length equals 13 residues. The CDR3 here is CASRENPMFEAFF. CDR3 bases: TGTGCCAGTAGAGAGAACCCCATGTTTGAAGCTTTCTTT.

This clone was counted only a few times. J is TRBJ2-7 and V is TRBV27, with 7 positions matching TRBD2. The germline CDR1 and CDR2 sequences are MNHEY and SMNVEV (reference sequence). CDR3 size: 14 residues. Trimming took 5 bases from V and 3 from J; bases not matched to a gene: 7. The CDR3 is CASSTRGGVYEQYF. The CDR3, as DNA: TGTGCCAGCAGTACCCGGGGAGGGGTCTACGAGCAGTACTTC.

The V and J genes are TRBV7-2 and TRBJ2-7; 7 nucleotides agree with TRBD1. This CDR3 region has 12 residues. In germline, CDR1 is SGHTA, CDR2 FQGNSA. V shed 10 bases, J shed 2 bases, and the junction held 5 bases outside the gene matches. The CDR3 spells CATSTGPYEQYF. As DNA, the CDR3 is TGTGCCACCTCGACAGGGCCCTACGAGCAGTACTTC. The full variable domain, its missing parts supplied by reference TRBV7-2 and TRBJ2-7, is GAGVSQSPSNKVTEKGKDVELRCDPISGHTALYWYRQSLGQGLEFLIYFQGNSAPDKSGLPSDRFSAERTGGSVSTLTIQRTQQEDSAVYLCATSTGPYEQYFGPGTRLTVT.

The chain links TRBV19 to TRBJ2-1, with D perhaps TRBD1 (5 bases). V lost 3 bases and J 6 bases, leaving 12 bases between the germline ends. This CDR3 has 14 amino acids. Germline V gene data show CDR1 as LNHDA and CDR2 as SQIVND (reference sequence). The CDR3 reads CASSIIDRANEQFF. The CDR3 DNA reads as TGTGCCAGTAGTATCATAGACAGAGCCAATGAGCAGTTCTTC.

The V call is TRBV4-3, the J call TRBJ1-1, with TRBD1 as a possible D gene (5 bases). The CDR3 length is 13 residues. Germline V CDR1 and CDR2: LGHNA, YSLEER. V lost 0 bases, J lost 9 bases, and 11 bases lay in between. CDR3: CASSQDSKGKAFF. The CDR3 DNA reads as TGCGCCAGCAGCCAAGATTCGAAGGGGAAAGCTTTCTTT.

This clone was observed once. This sequence joins TRBV27 and TRBJ2-5; the match to TRBD2 covers 12 bases. V shed 5 bases, J shed 6 bases, and the junction held 7 bases outside the gene matches. The CDR3 runs to 15 residues. Germline values: CDR1 MNHEY, CDR2 SMNVEV (reference sequence). CDR3 nucleotides: TGTGCCAGCAGTGCCGGACTAGCGGGGAGTCAGACCCAGTACTTC. It is translated as CASSAGLAGSQTQYF.

The rearrangement joins TRBV5-1 to TRBJ1-1; maybe TRBD1 (6 bases). This CDR3 region has 13 residues. Germline CDR1 SGHRS, CDR2 YFSETQ. V shed 5 bases and J shed 1 base, with 9 bases lying between them. Here the CDR3 DNA reads TGCGCCAGCAGTAAAGGGGGGAACACTGAAGCTTTCTTT. Protein sequence: CASSKGGNTEAFF.

The chain joins TRBV20-1 to TRBJ1-5; 7 bases line up with TRBD1. Germline lookup yields CDR1 DFQATT and CDR2 SNEGSKA (reference sequence). The CDR3 consists of 13 residues. V dropped 3 bases and J dropped 2; count of bases not matched to a gene: 1. The CDR3 is CSASTGGNQPQHF. CDR3 sequence (DNA): TGCAGTGCTAGTACAGGGGGCAATCAGCCCCAGCATTTT.

V usage is TRBV19 and J usage is TRBJ2-1, with TRBD2 as a possible D gene (7 bases). The V and J ends lost 3 bases and 8 bases respectively, with 20 bases between them. CDR1 is LNHDA, CDR2 SQIVND, per germline (reference sequence). The CDR3 consists of 16 residues. The CDR3: CASSIRSAGAIDEQFF. The CDR3 DNA is TGTGCCAGTAGTATTCGTTCTGCGGGGGCAATAGATGAGCAGTTCTTC.

This clone was picked up many times. V and J are TRBV4-1 and TRBJ2-7; maybe TRBD1 (5 bases). The V and J ends lost 1 base and 3 bases respectively, with 13 bases between them. Per the germline V gene, CDR1 is MGHRA and CDR2 is YSYEKL. This CDR3 has 15 amino acids. This CDR3 reads CASSQVPGKGYEQYF. CDR3 sequence (DNA): TGCGCCAGCAGCCAAGTCCCAGGGAAAGGCTACGAGCAGTACTTC.

This chain uses TRBV5-6 with TRBJ2-3; D unresolved. The CDR3 has 13 amino acids. V was shortened by 5 bases and J by 1 base, with 8 bases between the two germline ends. Germline CDR1 and CDR2: SGHDT and YYEEEE. CDR3 bases: TGTGCCAGCAGTTTCCCAGGCACAGATACGCAGTATTTT. This gives the protein CASSFPGTDTQYF.

The chain uses TRBV5-1 and TRBJ2-5; 10 bases line up with TRBD1. The trim removed 1 base at V and 5 bases at J, leaving 5 bases unmatched. In germline, CDR1 is SGHRS, CDR2 YFSETQ. The length of the CDR3 is 15 residues. The CDR3 protein is CASSLWGTGDETQYF. CDR3 DNA sequence: TGCGCCAGCAGCTTGTGGGGGACAGGGGACGAGACCCAGTACTTC.

The chain employs TRBV14 and TRBJ2-7, with 8 bases lining up with TRBD1. Germline CDR1 reads SGHDN; CDR2 reads FVKESK. The CDR3 sequence is 15 residues long. V dropped 5 bases and J dropped 0; count of bases not matched to a gene: 6. The CDR3 bases are TGTGCCAGCAGCAGGGGACAGGTCCCCTCCTACGAGCAGTACTTC. This encodes CASSRGQVPSYEQYF.

The chain recombines TRBV12-2 with TRBJ1-1; TRBD1 was called by the table and not checked on the DNA. TRBV12-2 is reported as a pseudogene. CDR3 length: 16 amino acids. CDR3: CASRLPGTGGYLRAFF. CDR3 in DNA: TGTGCAAGTCGCTTGCCCGGGACAGGGGGGTATTTGCGAGCTTTCTTT.

The chain combines TRBV7-2 with TRBJ2-1; 8 bases align to TRBD2. In germline, CDR1 is SGHTA, CDR2 FQGNSA. The CDR3 consists of 15 residues. V was pared by 5 bases and J by 4 bases, with 7 bases of the junction left unmatched. The CDR3 coding sequence is TGTGCCAGCAGCCCGGGGGGGGGTCAATACAATGAGCAGTTCTTC. It is translated as CASSPGGGQYNEQFF. Together with reference TRBV7-2 and TRBJ2-1, the CDR3 gives the full variable domain: GAGVSQSPSNKVTEKGKDVELRCDPISGHTALYWYRQSLGQGLEFLIYFQGNSAPDKSGLPSDRFSAERTGGSVSTLTIQRTQQEDSAVYLCASSPGGGQYNEQFFGPGTRLTVL.

V usage is TRBV27 and J usage is TRBJ1-1; the D is unclear. The V and J ends lost 8 bases and 0 bases respectively, with 13 bases between them. The CDR3 contains 14 residues. Germline loops: CDR1 MNHEY, CDR2 SMNVEV (reference sequence). Written as DNA, the CDR3 is TGTGCCAGCCTCCAATCCGCAGTGAACACTGAAGCTTTCTTT. Protein product: CASLQSAVNTEAFF.

The V call is TRBV12-5, the J call TRBJ2-7, with 10 nucleotides matching TRBD1. This CDR3 is 14 amino acids long. V was pared by 6 bases and J by 6 bases, with 8 bases of the junction left unmatched. The germline V gene has CDR1 LGHNT and CDR2 FRNRAP. CDR3 nucleotide sequence: TGTGCTAGTGGAGCCGGGACAGGGGTAGTCGAGCAGTACTTC. Protein: CASGAGTGVVEQYF.

V usage is TRBV19 and J usage is TRBJ2-7; perhaps TRBD1 as D (5 bases). With 2 bases removed from V and 1 base from J, the gap between germline ends came to 18 bases. This CDR3 region has 17 residues. Looked up from germline, CDR1 is LNHDA and CDR2 is SQIVND (reference sequence). CDR3 DNA: TGTGCCAGTAGTATAAGTCCGGTAGAAAGGGGTTCCTACGAGCAGTACTTC. It encodes CASSISPVERGSYEQYF. The full variable domain, in which reference TRBV19 and TRBJ2-7 provide the parts outside the CDR3, is DGGITQSPKYLFRKEGQNVTLSCEQNLNHDAMYWYRQDPGQGLRLIYYSQIVNDFQKGDIAEGYSVSREKKESFPLTVTSAQKNPTAFYLCASSISPVERGSYEQYFGPGTRLTVT.

The chain carries TRBV10-3 and TRBJ2-3; D gene uncertain. V was shortened by 2 bases and J by 2 bases, with 11 bases between the two germline ends. The CDR3 sequence is 15 residues long. Germline-derived CDR1 and CDR2 are ENHRY and SYGVKD. CDR3 sequence reads: CAISEHPLDTDTQYF. The CDR3 DNA reads as TGTGCCATCAGTGAGCATCCGCTAGACACAGATACGCAGTATTTT.

The chain couples TRBV7-3 to TRBJ2-3, with no clear D. Looked up from germline, CDR1 is SGHTA and CDR2 is FQGTGA. V shed 1 base and J shed 6 bases, with 14 bases lying between them. The CDR3 sequence is 15 residues long. CDR3 region: CASSLIRSSRDTQYF. In nucleotides, the CDR3 is TGTGCCAGCAGCTTAATTCGGTCTAGTCGGGATACGCAGTATTTT.

In its sample, this clone was seen once. CDR3 loop: CATSRDLTGGTYEQYF. The CDR3 DNA reads TGTGCCACCAGCAGAGATTTAACAGGGGGCACCTACGAGCAGTACTTC. The gene calls are TRBV15 and TRBJ2-7; 9 nucleotides line up with TRBD1. Germline V CDR1 and CDR2: LNHNV, YYDKDF (reference sequence). The J segment lost 2 bases and the V segment lost 0 bases, leaving 5 bases of the junction unmatched. The length of the CDR3 is 16 residues.

The chain carries TRBV19 and TRBJ1-4; 7 bases fit TRBD1. V lost 4 bases, J lost 1 base, and 12 bases stayed unmatched. CDR3 size: 18 residues. Germline V gene sequence: CDR1 LNHDA, CDR2 SQIVND (reference sequence). This chain's CDR3 is CASSKRVTGSLTNEKLFF. CDR3 coding DNA: TGTGCCAGTAGTAAGAGGGTGACAGGGTCCTTAACTAATGAAAAACTGTTTTTT.

The chain has TRBV2 and TRBJ2-5; 8 bases match TRBD1. Germline CDR1 is SNHLY and CDR2 is FYNNEI. This CDR3 spans 15 amino acids. With 6 bases clipped from V and 1 base from J, the junction kept 7 bases outside the gene matches. The CDR3 region is CASSPGQGRQETQYF. The CDR3 nucleotides read TGTGCCAGCAGCCCCGGACAGGGCCGCCAAGAGACCCAGTACTTC.

The CDR3 spells CASSSAGGTDTQYF. CDR3 nucleotides: TGCGCCAGCAGCTCAGCGGGTGGCACAGATACGCAGTATTTT. The chain links TRBV5-1 to TRBJ2-3; maybe TRBD2 (6 bases). Germline V lookup: CDR1 SGHRS, CDR2 YFSETQ. With 3 bases removed from V and 1 base from J, the gap between germline ends came to 9 bases. CDR3 size: 14 residues.

Only a few counts were recorded for this clone. The rearrangement links TRBV6-1 to TRBJ2-7, with a tentative D call TRBD1 (5 bases). CDR1 is MNHNS and CDR2 is SASEGT in the germline V gene. V was pared by 3 bases and J by 3 bases, with 9 bases between. This CDR3 spans 13 amino acids. The CDR3 spells CASSDIRGYEQYF. CDR3 nucleotides: TGTGCCAGCAGTGATATAAGGGGCTACGAGCAGTACTTC.

This clone was picked up one time. The CDR3 DNA sequence: TGTGCCAGCAGCTTACGTCTGAACGCGCCAGGGAAGAGGACTGAAGCTTTCTTT. Its protein product is CASSLRLNAPGKRTEAFF. The chain recombines TRBV7-9 with TRBJ1-1; a possible D gene is TRBD1 (5 bases). The CDR3 spans 18 residues. Between the trimmed V and J ends, which lost 2 bases and 5 bases, there was a span of 24 bases. Looked up from germline, CDR1 is SEHNR and CDR2 is FQNEAQ (reference sequence).